The 32 T cell receptor beta chains reported below all come from one sample, sequenced in a study of control samples from healthy donors and cancer patients. Assay used: immunoSEQ multiplex PCR; TCRdb lists only in-frame clones, some missing. This sample carries 110,000 to 150,000 clones, roughly nine tenths of them seen once, and the ten largest clones take approximately 8.6%. Sequencing was carried out using blood. These receptor sequences come from a woman in her twenties or thirties in good health.

Written as DNA, the CDR3 is TGCGCCAGCAGCTTGGTAGGACTAGCGGTCCAAGAGACCCAGTACTTC. This encodes CASSLVGLAVQETQYF. This sequence joins TRBV5-1 and TRBJ2-5, with 10 bases fitting TRBD2. This CDR3 is built from 16 residues. Per germline, CDR1 SGHRS and CDR2 YFSETQ. The J segment lost 1 base and the V segment lost 0 bases, leaving 3 bases of the junction unmatched.

CDR3 nucleotide sequence: TGTGCCACCAGTGAGGGACCTATCTCGGGGGAAAAACTGTTTTTT. Protein product: CATSEGPISGEKLFF. The V and J genes are TRBV24-1 and TRBJ1-4; weak D call: TRBD1 (5 bases). Trimming left V 4 bases short and J 8 bases short, with 16 bases between. The CDR3 sequence is 15 residues long. The germline CDR1 and CDR2 sequences are KGHDR and SFDVKD.

The J gene is TRBJ1-5, the V gene TRBV2, with D unclear. Trimming left V 4 bases short and J 0 bases short, with 19 bases between. Looked up from germline, CDR1 is SNHLY and CDR2 is FYNNEI. The length of the CDR3 is 18 residues. This chain's CDR3 is CASSVTSVAPNSNQPQHF. The DNA for the CDR3 is TGTGCCAGCAGTGTCACCTCGGTAGCGCCTAATAGCAATCAGCCCCAGCATTTT.

The chain uses TRBV3-1 (or the pseudogene TRBV3-2) and TRBJ2-5; 7 nucleotides match TRBD1. The CDR3 has 15 residues. The trim removed 5 bases at V and 4 bases at J, leaving 10 bases unmatched. Germline loops: CDR1 LGHDT, CDR2 YNNKEL (reference sequence). In nucleotides, the CDR3 is TGTGCCAGCAGCATCCCGACAGGGAGTACAGAGACCCAGTACTTC. Translated, it gives CASSIPTGSTETQYF.

DNA for the CDR3: TGTGCCAGCAGCCCCCGTTTGGCCGGGACACCTCTTTACGAGCAGTACTTC. Encoded protein: CASSPRLAGTPLYEQYF. The V gene is TRBV14, the J gene TRBJ2-7; weak D call: TRBD1 (6 bases). Germline CDR1 and CDR2: SGHDN and FVKESK. Trimming pared 4 bases from V and 4 bases from J, leaving 23 bases between. The CDR3 contains 17 residues.

V is TRBV7-8 and J is TRBJ2-2; 14 nucleotides align to TRBD2. The trim removed 7 bases at V and 1 base at J, leaving 8 bases unmatched. The CDR3 covers 18 residues. Germline V gene lookup returns CDR1 SGHVS and CDR2 FQNEAQ. CDR3 DNA: TGTGCCAGCATCACACCCGGGACTAGCGGGGGGAACACCGGGGAGCTGTTTTTT. This sequence encodes CASITPGTSGGNTGELFF.

J is TRBJ2-7 and V is TRBV9, with D perhaps TRBD1 (6 bases). The ends were cut back, 0 bases at V and 4 bases at J, with 14 bases in the middle. Germline CDR1 is SGDLS and CDR2 is YYNGEE. The CDR3 has 15 residues. The CDR3 region is CASSVDLEGVYEQYF. The CDR3 DNA is TGTGCCAGCAGCGTAGATCTAGAGGGGGTATACGAGCAGTACTTC.

The V and J genes are TRBV5-8 and TRBJ1-6; 11 bases are shared with TRBD1. Germline V gene data show CDR1 as SGHTS and CDR2 as YDEGEE. The junction had 3 bases not matched to a gene; V was cut back by 2 bases and J by 5 bases. The length of the CDR3 is 16 residues. For the CDR3, the DNA is TGTGCCAGCAGCTTAGGGACAGGGGGAAATAATTCACCCCTCCACTTT. The encoded protein is CASSLGTGGNNSPLHF.

The rearrangement joins TRBV5-4 to TRBJ2-3; D uncertain. The CDR3 is 16 residues long. Germline lookup yields CDR1 SGHNT and CDR2 YYREEE (reference sequence). The ends were cut back, 4 bases at V and 6 bases at J, with 21 bases in the middle. In DNA form, the CDR3 reads TGTGCCAGCAGCCCAACCCGGCCACCCACAGTGGATACGCAGTATTTT. Protein product: CASSPTRPPTVDTQYF.

On this clone itself: The same CDR3 also results from other DNA sequences found in this sample. The chain uses TRBV11-2 and TRBJ2-7; D not certain. This CDR3 contains 13 residues. Germline V lookup: CDR1 SGHAT, CDR2 FQNNGV. Trimming removed 3 bases at V and 1 base at J, with 7 bases between. The CDR3 reads CASSFGASYEQYF. The CDR3 nucleotides read TGTGCCAGCAGCTTCGGTGCTTCCTACGAGCAGTACTTC.

The chain combines TRBV4-1 with TRBJ1-5; TRBD1 agrees at 9 bases. Per germline, CDR1 MGHRA and CDR2 YSYEKL. V trimming: 3 bases; J trimming: 0 bases; junction bases outside the gene matches: 9. The CDR3 has 18 amino acids. CDR3 in amino acids: CASSQTGTGLYSNQPQHF. The CDR3, as DNA: TGCGCCAGCAGCCAGACCGGGACAGGGCTCTATAGCAATCAGCCCCAGCATTTT.

The chain couples TRBV29-1 to TRBJ2-7, with 8 bases identical to TRBD2. Germline V gene lookup returns CDR1 SQVTM and CDR2 ANQGSEA. V was clipped by 1 base and J by 3 bases; unmatched bases: 2. This CDR3 is built from 13 residues. The CDR3 protein is CSVEAGTSYEQYF. CDR3 coding DNA: TGCAGCGTTGAAGCGGGGACTAGCTACGAGCAGTACTTC.

The chain is built from TRBV27 and TRBJ1-2; tentative D call: TRBD1 (6 bases). Between the trimmed V and J ends, which lost 2 bases and 8 bases, there was a span of 12 bases. Germline assignment: CDR1 MNHEY and CDR2 SMNVEV (reference sequence). The CDR3 length is 13 residues. Here the CDR3 DNA reads TGTGCCAGCAGTTTAGTGTCAGGGGCCGGCTACACCTTC. It specifies CASSLVSGAGYTF.

This clone was recorded only once. J is TRBJ2-5 and V is TRBV12-3 or TRBV12-4, with D hard to call. This CDR3 contains 13 residues. Trimming left V 5 bases short and J 1 base short, with 8 bases between. The DNA for the CDR3 is TGTGCCAGCAGTCAGGCCCGCCAAGAGACCCAGTACTTC. This gives the protein CASSQARQETQYF.

The chain employs TRBV15 and TRBJ2-1, with TRBD1 matching over 7 bases. Germline V lookup: CDR1 LNHNV, CDR2 YYDKDF (reference sequence). V lost 5 bases, J lost 4 bases, and 8 bases stayed unmatched. This CDR3 comprises 15 residues. The CDR3 nucleotides read TGTGCCACCAGCCGCAACAGGGGTACTTACAATGAGCAGTTCTTC. Its protein product is CATSRNRGTYNEQFF.

This clone occurred once. V and J are TRBV7-8 and TRBJ1-2; D possibly corresponds to TRBD1 (6 bases). CDR3 length equals 14 residues. V lost 3 bases and J lost 0, with 8 bases in between. Looked up from germline, CDR1 is SGHVS and CDR2 is FQNEAQ. CDR3: CASSFDRPNYGYTF. The DNA for the CDR3 is TGTGCCAGCAGCTTCGACAGGCCTAACTATGGCTACACCTTC. The variable domain in full, completed from reference TRBV7-8 and TRBJ1-2, reads GAGVSQSPRYKVAKRGQDVALRCDPISGHVSLFWYQQALGQGPEFLTYFQNEAQLDKSGLPSDRFFAERPEGSVSTLKIQRTQQEDSAVYLCASSFDRPNYGYTFGSGTRLTVV.

The rearrangement joins TRBV5-1 to TRBJ1-1; no clear D gene. Trimming cost V 7 bases and J 2 bases, with 12 bases left between them. There are 13 residues in the CDR3. The germline CDR1 and CDR2 sequences are SGHRS and YFSETQ. DNA for the CDR3: TGCGCCAGCCGCCTCGGGCCTAACACTGAAGCTTTCTTT. Translating gives CASRLGPNTEAFF. Full variable domain (outside the CDR3, taken from reference TRBV5-1 and TRBJ1-1): KAGVTQTPRYLIKTRGQQVTLSCSPISGHRSVSWYQQTPGQGLQFLFEYFSETQRNKGNFPGRFSGRQFSNSRSEMNVSTLELGDSALYLCASRLGPNTEAFFGQGTRLTVV.

This rearrangement joins TRBV7-2 to TRBJ1-2; D uncertain. CDR3 length equals 15 residues. Trimming took 1 base from V and 0 from J, leaving 9 bases between them. Germline V CDR1 and CDR2: SGHTA, FQGNSA. In nucleotides, the CDR3 is TGTGCCAGCAGCTTAGTTTACGGGTCTAACTATGGCTACACCTTC. Amino acid sequence: CASSLVYGSNYGYTF.

V is TRBV15 and J is TRBJ1-3, with 7 bases lining up with TRBD1. Per the germline V gene, CDR1 is LNHNV and CDR2 is YYDKDF (reference sequence). Losses at the gene ends were 5 bases for V and 3 bases for J; bases not matched to a gene: 7. The CDR3 is 15 residues long. The CDR3 is CATSVKQGSGNTIYF. DNA for the CDR3: TGTGCCACCAGCGTTAAACAGGGGAGTGGAAACACCATATATTTT. Combining the CDR3 with reference TRBV15 and TRBJ1-3 gives the whole variable domain DAMVIQNPRYQVTQFGKPVTLSCSQTLNHNVMYWYQQKSSQAPKLLFHYYDKDFNNEADTPDNFQSRRPNTSFCFLDIRSPGLGDTAMYLCATSVKQGSGNTIYFGEGSWLTVV.

This sequence joins TRBV29-1 and TRBJ2-1; no firm D call. V was pared by 0 bases and J by 15 bases, with 12 bases between. CDR1 and CDR2 from the germline V gene are SQVTM and ANQGSEA. This CDR3 region has 11 residues. The CDR3 loop reads CSVEERLVLFF. CDR3 coding DNA: TGCAGCGTTGAAGAGAGGCTAGTCCTGTTCTTC.

The chain joins TRBV7-8 to TRBJ2-7; D gene unclear. Germline CDR1 SGHVS, CDR2 FQNEAQ. Trimming shortened V by 0 bases and J by 0 bases, and 12 bases separated the two germline ends. The CDR3 is 16 amino acids. The CDR3 here is CASSLARSTDSYEQYF. Written as DNA, the CDR3 is TGTGCCAGCAGCTTAGCTCGCAGCACAGACTCCTACGAGCAGTACTTC.

The chain joins TRBV4-2 to TRBJ2-7, with D maybe TRBD2 (5 bases). The CDR3 is 14 residues long. Trimming took off 0 bases at V and 6 bases at J, with 12 bases between the two ends. CDR1 is LGHNA, CDR2 YNFKEQ, per germline. CDR3: CASSQDPGGTEQYF. The CDR3 DNA follows: TGTGCCAGCAGCCAAGATCCCGGAGGAACCGAGCAGTACTTC.

The chain combines TRBV30 with TRBJ1-1; the D is unclear. Germline CDR1 is GTSNPN and CDR2 is SVGIG (reference sequence). This CDR3 is 11 amino acids long. The V gene lost 3 bases and the J gene lost 4 bases, with 6 bases spanning the gap. The chain's CDR3 is CAWSRSTEAFF. The CDR3 DNA sequence: TGTGCCTGGAGCAGGAGCACTGAAGCTTTCTTT.

The chain links TRBV5-1 to TRBJ1-2; D unresolved. V lost 6 bases to trimming and J lost 5 bases, with 11 bases between them. This CDR3 is built from 12 residues. CDR1 and CDR2 (germline): SGHRS, YFSETQ. The chain's CDR3 is CASTDGLYGYTF. The CDR3, as DNA: TGCGCCAGCACAGACGGATTATATGGCTACACCTTC.

CDR3 nucleotides: TGTGCCAGCAGCCTAAGACAGGGACCCTACGAGCAGTACTTC. This encodes CASSLRQGPYEQYF. The gene calls are TRBV5-4 and TRBJ2-7, with 7 bases aligning to TRBD1. V dropped 4 bases and J dropped 2; count of bases not matched to a gene: 6. From germline, CDR1 is SGHNT and CDR2 YYREEE (reference sequence). The CDR3 totals 14 residues.

The chain has TRBV6-5 and TRBJ1-5; TRBD1 matches 9 bases. Germline lookup yields CDR1 MNHEY and CDR2 SVGAGI. This CDR3 has 13 amino acids. Trimming took 7 bases from V and 7 from J; bases not matched to a gene: 5. The DNA of the CDR3 is TGTGCCAGCACCTTCACAGGGGGCCAGCCCCAGCATTTT. It codes for CASTFTGGQPQHF.

The chain recombines TRBV7-9 with TRBJ1-1, with 7 bases aligning to TRBD1. Trimming at V came to 2 bases and at J to 0 bases, leaving 3 bases not matched to a gene. CDR3 size: 15 residues. CDR1 is SEHNR and CDR2 is FQNEAQ in the germline V gene (reference sequence). CDR3 nucleotide sequence: TGTGCCAGCAGCTTAAAACAGGGGATGAACACTGAAGCTTTCTTT. It yields the protein CASSLKQGMNTEAFF. Looking up the rest from reference TRBV7-9 and TRBJ1-1 gives the full variable domain: DTGVSQNPRHKITKRGQNVTFRCDPISEHNRLYWYRQTLGQGPEFLTYFQNEAQLEKSRLLSDRFSAERPKGSFSTLEIQRTEQGDSAMYLCASSLKQGMNTEAFFGQGTRLTVV.

This chain connects TRBV21-1 to TRBJ2-5; the D call in the table, TRBD2, was not verified against the DNA. TRBV21-1 counts as a pseudogene. The CDR3 runs to 20 residues. The CDR3 protein is CASNEQDERATSGAQETQYF. CDR3 nucleotide sequence: TGTGCCAGCAACGAGCAAGATGAAAGGGCGACTAGCGGAGCACAAGAGACCCAGTACTTC.

CDR3 sequence: CASSSDPTDTQYF. The CDR3 coding sequence is TGTGCCAGCAGCTCCGATCCCACAGATACGCAGTATTTT. The genes are TRBV11-3 and TRBJ2-3; D ambiguous. Germline CDR1 and CDR2: SGHNT and YENEEA. This CDR3 region has 13 residues. Deletions cut 4 bases from V and 2 bases from J, with 7 bases between. The full variable domain, with the rest looked up from reference TRBV11-3 and TRBJ2-3, is EAGVVQSPRYKIIEKKQPVAFWCNPISGHNTLYWYLQNLGQGPELLIRYENEEAVDDSQLPKDRFSAERLKGVDSTLKIQPAELGDSAVYLCASSSDPTDTQYFGPGTRLTVL.

This chain joins TRBV30 and TRBJ2-7; 9 nucleotides agree with TRBD2. J gave up 4 bases and V 2 bases, and 6 bases lay outside the gene matches. CDR3 length: 14 residues. Germline lookup yields CDR1 GTSNPN and CDR2 SVGIG (reference sequence). The CDR3 coding sequence is TGTGCCTGGAGTCGTAGCGGGAGTGGGTACGAGCAGTACTTC. Protein: CAWSRSGSGYEQYF.

The chain uses TRBV11-3 and TRBJ2-2, with D tentatively TRBD1 (6 bases). The germline CDR1 and CDR2 sequences are SGHNT and YENEEA. V gave up 4 bases and J gave up 4 bases, with 10 bases separating them. CDR3 length equals 14 residues. The CDR3 DNA reads as TGTGCCAGCAGCTCGGGACACCCCACCGGGGAGCTGTTTTTT. This encodes CASSSGHPTGELFF.

The chain joins TRBV2 to TRBJ2-1, with 7 positions matching TRBD2. This CDR3 region has 16 residues. Germline V CDR1 and CDR2: SNHLY, FYNNEI. V shed 3 bases and J 2 bases; nucleotides not matched to a gene: 7. The DNA for the CDR3 is TGTGCCAGCAGTGATCGCGGGCTAGCGGCCTACAATGAGCAGTTCTTC. This codes for CASSDRGLAAYNEQFF. The whole variable domain, remainder taken from reference TRBV2 and TRBJ2-1, is EPEVTQTPSHQVTQMGQEVILRCVPISNHLYFYWYRQILGQKVEFLVSFYNNEISEKSEIFDDQFSVERPDGSNFTLKIRSTKLEDSAMYFCASSDRGLAAYNEQFFGPGTRLTVL.